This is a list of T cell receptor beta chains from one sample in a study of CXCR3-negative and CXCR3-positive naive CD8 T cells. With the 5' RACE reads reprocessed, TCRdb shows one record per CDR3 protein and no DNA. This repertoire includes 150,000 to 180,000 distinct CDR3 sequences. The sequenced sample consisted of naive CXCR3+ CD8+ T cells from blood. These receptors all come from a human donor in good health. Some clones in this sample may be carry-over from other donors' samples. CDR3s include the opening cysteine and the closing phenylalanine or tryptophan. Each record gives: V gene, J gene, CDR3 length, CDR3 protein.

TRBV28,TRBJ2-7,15,CASSFIRDLSYEQYF
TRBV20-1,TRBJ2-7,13,CSTSSGIFYEQYF
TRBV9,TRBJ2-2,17,CASSVPGQRVDTGELFF
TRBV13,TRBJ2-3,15,CASSRTSGSTDTQYF
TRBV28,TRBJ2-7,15,CASSLSANSDYEQYF
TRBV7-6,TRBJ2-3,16,CASSSLAGVSEDTQYF
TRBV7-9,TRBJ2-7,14,CASSLVTVSGEQYF
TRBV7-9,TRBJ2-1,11,CASSLGNEQFF
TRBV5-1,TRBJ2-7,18,CASSLGRGILRTNYEQYF
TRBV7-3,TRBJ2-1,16,CASSVSGGAVDNEQFF
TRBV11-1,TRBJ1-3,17,CASSRHTGTASGNTIYF
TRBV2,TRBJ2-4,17,CASGFRDPSIAKNIQYF
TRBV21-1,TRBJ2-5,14,CASSKAVLQETQYF
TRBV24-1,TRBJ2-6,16,CATSETTASGANVLTF
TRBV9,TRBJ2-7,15,CASSLRTGDTYEQYF
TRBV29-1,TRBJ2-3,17,CSVVGTSGGVIKDTQYF
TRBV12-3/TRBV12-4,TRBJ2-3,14,CASTSRGTADTQYF
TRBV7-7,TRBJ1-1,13,CASSPPGATEAFF
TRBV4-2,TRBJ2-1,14,CASSQVGRPDEQFF
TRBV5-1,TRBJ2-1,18,CASSLGSPGTGGTNEQFF
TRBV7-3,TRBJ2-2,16,CASSSLGGGYTGELFF
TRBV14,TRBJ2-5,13,CASSQGAEETQYF
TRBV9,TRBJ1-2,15,CASSESGTGGAGYTF
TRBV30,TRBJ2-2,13,CAWSTGGTGELFF
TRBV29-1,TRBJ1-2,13,CSARTVANYGYTF
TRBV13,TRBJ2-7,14,CASSPRGPRNEQYF
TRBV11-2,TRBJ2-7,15,CASSLESGWGYEQYF
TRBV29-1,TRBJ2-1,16,CSGAGSEGQVDNEQFF
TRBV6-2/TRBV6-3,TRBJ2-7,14,CASNNPSGGYEQYF
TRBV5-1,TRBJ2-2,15,CASSLDVRSTGELFF
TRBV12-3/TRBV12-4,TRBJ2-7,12,CASSSPPYEQYF
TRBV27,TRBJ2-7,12,CASSIQGHEQYF
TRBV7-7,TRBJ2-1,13,CASSFSSYNEQFF
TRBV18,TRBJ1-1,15,CASSPLAGHDMEAFF
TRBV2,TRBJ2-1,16,CASSERSSGGLNEQFF
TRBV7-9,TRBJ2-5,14,CASSYGGFQETQYF
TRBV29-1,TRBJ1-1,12,CSVESVNTEAFF
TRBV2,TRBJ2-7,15,CASLPFRTGTYEQYF
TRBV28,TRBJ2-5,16,CASSPTSGGYQETQYF
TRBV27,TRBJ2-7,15,CASSLRGGAAYEQYF
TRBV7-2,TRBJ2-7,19,CASSLILTSGRASPYEQYF
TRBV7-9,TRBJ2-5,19,CASNSFRASGGATKETQYF
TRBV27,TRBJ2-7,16,CASSLSPGTDSYEQYF
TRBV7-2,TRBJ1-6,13,CASSSRNNSPLHF
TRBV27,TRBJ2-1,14,CASSYRKPDNEQFF
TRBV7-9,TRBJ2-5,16,CASSFATGGAEETQYF
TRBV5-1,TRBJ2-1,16,CASILTPGDRGYEQFF
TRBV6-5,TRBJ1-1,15,CASSSTGDVSTEAFF